This is a list of T cell receptor beta chains from one sample in a study of blood T cell repertoires in COVID-19. Libraries were prepared by immunoSEQ multiplex PCR; TCRdb keeps only in-frame clonotypes and omits some of them. The sample carries 83,000 or so clones, around 80% recorded once. Sequencing was carried out using peripheral blood. The receptors here all came from a human donor in a cohort sampled during active COVID-19. Both conserved end residues are part of each CDR3. D genes are given only for firm matches. Clone size appears in some rows only: once, few, many, or a class for an expanded clone.

>NA|TRBV5-1|NA|TRBJ2-3
TGCGCCAGCTCCGACTCGGTTACGCAGTATTTT
CASSDSVTQYF
>NA|TRBV7-2|NA|TRBJ2-2
TGTGCCAGCAGCTCGTGGCGGGGGAACACCGGGGAGCTGTTTTTT
CASSSWRGNTGELFF
>NA|TRBV6-6|NA|TRBJ2-7
TGTGCCAGCAGAACAGGGACGATAGGAGGCTACGAGCAGTACTTC
CASRTGTIGGYEQYF
>NA|TRBV6-5|NA|TRBJ1-2
TGTGCCAGCAGGATCGGACAGCCCTATGGCTACACCTTC
CASRIGQPYGYTF
>NA|TRBV3-1/TRBV3-2|NA|TRBJ1-3
TGTGCCAGCAGCCAAGGGGAGAGCTCTGGAAACACCATATATTTT
CASSQGESSGNTIYF
>NA|TRBV7-2|once|TRBJ2-7
TGTGCCAGCAGCTTTTCCAGCTCCTACGAGCAGTACTTC
CASSFSSSYEQYF
>NA|TRBV10-1|NA|TRBJ2-1
TGCGCCAGCAGCAGGGGATCCTACAATGAGCAGTTCTTC
CASSRGSYNEQFF
>NA|TRBV19|NA|TRBJ2-2
TGTGCCAGCCGATGGGCAGGGAGGCCCGGGGAGCTGTTTTTT
CASRWAGRPGELFF
>NA|TRBV15|medium-sized|TRBJ1-3
TGTGCCACCAGCAGAGAATATGACAGAGCTGGAAACACCATATATTTT
CATSREYDRAGNTIYF
>TRBD1|TRBV10-2|NA|TRBJ1-2
TGCGCCAGCAGCGAAAAAACAGGGGGAGTTACATATGGCTACACCTTC
CASSEKTGGVTYGYTF
>TRBD1|TRBV5-1|NA|TRBJ1-6
TGCGCCAGCGGGACAGGGGATAATAATAATTCACCCCTCCACTTT
CASGTGDNNNSPLHF
>NA|TRBV10-3|NA|TRBJ2-7
TGTGCCATCAGCCTCGACAGGAGCTCCTACGAGCAGTACTTC
CAISLDRSSYEQYF